This T cell receptor beta chain appears in the sequencing data of a study of immune evolution from preneoplasia to lung adenocarcinoma. Germline CDR1 reads KGHSH; CDR2 reads LQKENI. The CDR3 spans 15 residues. V lost 5 bases and J lost 5, with 18 bases in between. With regard to this clone: The target antigen is unknown.

Study outcomes and limitations: Normal lung had highest clonality; later lesions appeared denser, more diverse.

Clones were read by immunoSEQ multiplex PCR, and TCRdb kept only the in-frame ones, dropping some. The profile shows around 4,100 clones, about 89% of them singletons. Source material: FFPE minimally invasive lung adenocarcinoma tissue. The chain links TRBV18 to TRBJ1-1; the D is unclear. The TCR comes from a donor older than 65 with lung adenocarcinoma. CDR3: CASSSWQDPSTEAFF. For the CDR3, the DNA is TGTGCCAGCTCATCCTGGCAGGACCCCAGTACTGAAGCTTTCTTT.